The sequence of this T cell receptor beta chain was determined in a study of blood T cell repertoires in COVID-19 (dated by TCRdb to 2020 to 2021). In the study overall: Samples covering the acute and convalescent phases of COVID-19 were provided by collaborators in the United States, Italy and Spain. The prospective study material was composed of cDNA or gDNA derived from T cells, B-cell-depleted T cells, or PBMCs. The repertoires were released in a freely available public database intended as a resource for research on the immune response to SARS-CoV-2. Where available, HLA class I and class II types were taken from metadata supplied by the sample provider and were not determined by assay-based typing. Sample metadata almost always included a de-identified subject ID, COVID-19 status, age in years and sex. Deeply sampled blood TCRbeta repertoires from subjects exposed to, actively infected with, or recovered from COVID-19 were included in the dataset. Samples came from the ongoing ImmuneRACE study (first 160 participants) plus 1,254 subjects from 6 global collaborators.

TCRbeta CDR3 regions were amplified from genomic DNA by means of the immunoSEQ Assay, a bias-controlled multiplex PCR. As for the original processing: The number of nucleated cells in each sample was estimated from the amplification of reference gene primers within the assay. To quantify the absolute abundance of each unique TCRbeta CDR3 rearrangement, sequence reads were collapsed and filtered. For each sample, productive Simpson clonality was calculated by taking the square root of Simpson's diversity index across productive rearrangements. The clones in this table, taken by TCRdb from immuneACCESS, are in-frame only. Not every clone is retained; where verified, under half of the shortfall comes from an unresolved V gene, and the cause of the rest is unknown. V, J and clone size are those of that table, while D and trimming were read from the DNA. The sample table lists approximately 110,000 clones, less than 85% of them with a count of one. The ten largest account for roughly 20% of the sample.

On this clone: It has no known antigen specificity. No base-level quality is on record; no much larger clone is a single base apart.

Each collaborating institution followed its own protocols to collect whole blood in K2EDTA tubes. For TCRbeta analysis, collaborators shipped samples in one of three forms: frozen whole blood, isolated PBMCs, or DNA extracted from either of those sample types. CDR1 and CDR2 were assigned from the germline V gene (reference sequence) as LGHDT and YNNKEL. V trim: 4 bases; J trim: 8 bases; unmatched bases: 11. Its CDR3 holds 16 amino acids, cysteine through phenylalanine. Of all the DNA, just the CDR3 is kept, 48 bases in frame from base 1. The paper's findings and limits, for the study overall: Clinical and demographic metadata were provided uncurated, with the amount varying by source and participant.

Sequenced: peripheral blood. Recombination joined TRBV3-1 (or the pseudogene TRBV3-2) with TRBJ1-6, with TRBD1 identical over 7 junction bases. This sequence originates from a woman in her sixties with acute or convalescent COVID-19. The nucleotide sequence is TGTGCCAGCAGCCTGAGCTGGGACAGTTCGGATTCACCCCTCCACTTT. This encodes CASSLSWDSSDSPLHF.